This TCR beta chain was sequenced in a study of identical twins. CDR1 and CDR2 (germline): MNHEY, SMNVEV (reference sequence). J was trimmed by 4 bases and V by 6 bases; bases with no gene match: 5. The CDR3 has 13 residues. Template switching added a universal primer binding site, and final cDNA carried unique molecular identifiers. TCRdb reprocessed the 5' RACE reads via MiXCR and lists one record per CDR3 protein. The repertoire holds around 1.7 million distinct CDR3 sequences, around 29% seen once, with approximately 0.29% in the top ten. On this clonotype: No antigen is known for it.

Donors were all healthy Caucasians. Findings and limits, study-wide: The analysis was cross-sectional rather than longitudinal within donors. Carriage of fewer insertions was seen in abundant cord blood beta clonotypes, whereas memory repertoires showed none.

Sequences were obtained from cord blood. The rearrangement links TRBV27 to TRBJ2-5; 7 bases agree with TRBD2. This TCR was recovered from a newborn girl in good health. This CDR3 reads CASSRREGETQYF. For the CDR3, the DNA is TGTGCCAGCAGCCGAAGGGAGGGAGAGACCCAGTACTTC.